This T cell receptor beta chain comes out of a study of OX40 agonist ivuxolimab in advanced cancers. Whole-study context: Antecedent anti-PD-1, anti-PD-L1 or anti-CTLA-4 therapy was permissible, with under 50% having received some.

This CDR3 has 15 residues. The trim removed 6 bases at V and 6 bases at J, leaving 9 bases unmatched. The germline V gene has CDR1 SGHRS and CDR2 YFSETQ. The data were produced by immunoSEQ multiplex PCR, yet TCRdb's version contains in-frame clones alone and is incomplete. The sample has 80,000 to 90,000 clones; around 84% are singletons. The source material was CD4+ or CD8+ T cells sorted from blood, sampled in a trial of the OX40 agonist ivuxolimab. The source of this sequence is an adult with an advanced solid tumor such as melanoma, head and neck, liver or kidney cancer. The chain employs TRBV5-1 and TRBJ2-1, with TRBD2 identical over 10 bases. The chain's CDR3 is CASIPMGLATNEQFF. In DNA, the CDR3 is TGCGCCAGCATCCCGATGGGACTAGCGACCAATGAGCAGTTCTTC.